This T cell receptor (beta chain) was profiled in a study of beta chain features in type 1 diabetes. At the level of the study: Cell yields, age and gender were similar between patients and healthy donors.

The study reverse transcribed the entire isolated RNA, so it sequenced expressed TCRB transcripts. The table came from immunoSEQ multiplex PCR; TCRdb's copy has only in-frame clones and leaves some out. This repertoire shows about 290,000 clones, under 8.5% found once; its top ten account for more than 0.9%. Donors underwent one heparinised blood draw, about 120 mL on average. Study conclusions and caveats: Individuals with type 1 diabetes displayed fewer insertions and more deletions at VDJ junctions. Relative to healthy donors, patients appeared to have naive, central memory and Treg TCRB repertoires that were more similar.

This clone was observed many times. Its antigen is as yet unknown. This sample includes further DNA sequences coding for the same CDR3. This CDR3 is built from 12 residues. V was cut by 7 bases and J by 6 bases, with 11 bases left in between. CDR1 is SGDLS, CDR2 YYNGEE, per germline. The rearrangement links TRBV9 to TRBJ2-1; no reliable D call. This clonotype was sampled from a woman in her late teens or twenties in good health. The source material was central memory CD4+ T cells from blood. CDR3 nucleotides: TGTGCCAGCGGACGAGTGGGCAATGAGCAGTTCTTC. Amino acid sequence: CASGRVGNEQFF.